This T cell receptor (beta chain) was documented in a study of T cells after somatic rescue of genetic block. TCRdb's copy holds only in-frame clones and misses some; the assay was immunoSEQ multiplex PCR. The top ten clones hold around 20% of a sample with 9,500 to 15,000 clones, 65% to 85% of them seen once. The CDR3 covers 16 residues. Looked up from germline, CDR1 is LNHDA and CDR2 is SQIVND (reference sequence). Trimming removed 3 bases from V and 4 bases from J, with 18 bases in between. This TCR was sampled from a boy between 10 and 17 years old. J is TRBJ2-5 and V is TRBV19; D possibly corresponds to TRBD2 (7 bases). The material sequenced was peripheral blood mononuclear cells (PBMCs). CDR3 DNA: TGTGCCAGTAGTATGGTCACGGGGGGCCGGACAGAGACCCAGTACTTC. Translated, it gives CASSMVTGGRTETQYF.